Following are 27 T cell receptor beta chains from one sample sequenced in a study of blood T cell repertoires in COVID-19 (TCRdb year 2020). Library preparation was by the immunoSEQ multiplex PCR assay. The table comes from immuneACCESS by way of TCRdb, which keeps in-frame sequences with V and J called. Part of the clones is missing from these tables; in studies checked, under half for an unresolved V gene and the rest for unknown reasons. The sample contains around 97,000 clones, approximately 84% of them found a single time. The ten largest clones add up to about 11% of the sample. What was sequenced was peripheral blood. Every receptor here comes from a human donor in a cohort sampled during active COVID-19.

The rearrangement joins TRBV18 to TRBJ2-5; TRBD1 matches at 12 bases. The CDR3 spans 16 residues. V was clipped by 1 base and J by 3 bases; unmatched bases: 3. CDR1 is KGHSH, CDR2 LQKENI, per germline. This CDR3 reads CASSPQGTGGEETQYF. The DNA of the CDR3 is TGTGCCAGCTCACCACAAGGGACAGGGGGCGAAGAGACCCAGTACTTC.

The chain combines TRBV7-8 with TRBJ2-7; the D gene is possibly TRBD1 (6 bases). This CDR3 has 16 residues. The germline CDR1 and CDR2 sequences are SGHVS and FQNEAQ. V gave up 1 base and J gave up 4 bases, with 17 bases separating them. In DNA form, the CDR3 reads TGTGCCAGCAGCTTAGGTCCCAGGGCAGGGGCATACGAGCAGTACTTC. Amino acid sequence: CASSLGPRAGAYEQYF.

The chain has TRBV18 and TRBJ2-1; 10 nucleotides line up with TRBD1. Germline lookup yields CDR1 KGHSH and CDR2 LQKENI. Trimming at V came to 8 bases and at J to 7 bases, leaving 8 bases not matched to a gene. This CDR3 has 14 amino acids. The CDR3 reads CASTGQGMGNEQFF. Written as DNA, the CDR3 is TGTGCCAGCACGGGACAGGGGATGGGGAATGAGCAGTTCTTC. The whole variable domain, filled in from reference TRBV18 and TRBJ2-1, reads NAGVMQNPRHLVRRRGQEARLRCSPMKGHSHVYWYRQLPEEGLKFMVYLQKENIIDESGMPKERFSAEFPKEGPSILRIQQVVRGDSAAYFCASTGQGMGNEQFFGPGTRLTVL.

This clone has more than one count but fewer than ten. The rearrangement uses TRBV5-1 and TRBJ2-1; D is unresolved. The ends were cut back, 0 bases at V and 0 bases at J, with 7 bases in the middle. The germline V gene has CDR1 SGHRS and CDR2 YFSETQ. The CDR3 is made up of 15 amino acids. CDR3 nucleotide sequence: TGCGCCAGCAGCTTGGAGTCTAGCTCCTACAATGAGCAGTTCTTC. Protein sequence: CASSLESSSYNEQFF.

This clone was detected only a few times. The chain recombines TRBV5-1 with TRBJ1-1; D might be TRBD1 (5 bases). Germline V gene lookup returns CDR1 SGHRS and CDR2 YFSETQ. CDR3 size: 14 residues. Trimming took off 0 bases at V and 5 bases at J, with 11 bases between the two ends. The DNA for the CDR3 is TGCGCCAGCAGCTTGGCCGGGGCGGGAACTGAAGCTTTCTTT. Protein product: CASSLAGAGTEAFF. Combining the CDR3 with reference TRBV5-1 and TRBJ1-1 gives the whole variable domain KAGVTQTPRYLIKTRGQQVTLSCSPISGHRSVSWYQQTPGQGLQFLFEYFSETQRNKGNFPGRFSGRQFSNSRSEMNVSTLELGDSALYLCASSLAGAGTEAFFGQGTRLTVV.

This sequence joins TRBV7-8 and TRBJ1-2, with TRBD1 matching over 12 bases. V was clipped by 3 bases and J by 8 bases; unmatched bases: 13. The germline gives CDR1 SGHVS, CDR2 FQNEAQ. The CDR3 sequence is 17 residues long. This CDR3 reads CASSFRGPGQGAEGYTF. The CDR3, as DNA: TGTGCCAGCAGCTTTAGGGGCCCGGGACAGGGGGCGGAGGGCTACACCTTC.

The chain couples TRBV5-1 to TRBJ2-5; D gene unclear. Trimming removed 0 bases from V and 3 bases from J, with 9 bases in between. Germline V lookup: CDR1 SGHRS, CDR2 YFSETQ. The CDR3 spans 14 residues. DNA of the CDR3: TGCGCCAGCAGCTTGGCCTCAGGCGAAGAGACCCAGTACTTC. The encoded protein is CASSLASGEETQYF.

The genes are TRBV12-3 or TRBV12-4 and TRBJ1-3; 8 bases are shared with TRBD1. V shed 6 bases, J shed 4 bases, and the junction held 2 bases outside the gene matches. The CDR3 has 13 amino acids. The CDR3 DNA is TGTGCCAGCAGGCAGGGGGCCGGAAACACCATATATTTT. Protein: CASRQGAGNTIYF.

The gene calls are TRBV6-5 and TRBJ1-2, with 7 bases fitting TRBD1. After removal of 4 bases from V and 4 bases from J, the junction contained 3 bases not matched to a gene. This CDR3 is 13 amino acids long. Germline CDR1 reads MNHEY; CDR2 reads SVGAGI. The CDR3 region has the DNA TGTGCCAGCAGTTTGGGACAGAGCTATGGCTACACCTTC. Amino acid sequence: CASSLGQSYGYTF.

The rearrangement links TRBV19 to TRBJ1-2; 7 nucleotides align to TRBD1. Looked up from germline, CDR1 is LNHDA and CDR2 is SQIVND (reference sequence). The CDR3 is 14 amino acids. V was clipped by 5 bases and J by 4 bases; unmatched bases: 7. In DNA, the CDR3 is TGTGCCAGTAGTCCGACGGACAGGTCCTATGGCTACACCTTC. It translates to CASSPTDRSYGYTF.

The chain recombines TRBV11-3 with TRBJ1-2; D is unresolved. The germline V gene has CDR1 SGHNT and CDR2 YENEEA. The V end was cut by 3 bases, the J end by 8 bases, with 22 bases between. There are 16 residues in the CDR3. The chain's CDR3 is CASSFGPTGSRRGYTF. The CDR3 region has the DNA TGTGCCAGCAGCTTCGGGCCGACCGGGTCCCGGAGGGGCTACACCTTC.

The V call is TRBV30, the J call TRBJ2-7, with D possibly matching TRBD2 (5 bases). Germline V gene lookup returns CDR1 GTSNPN and CDR2 SVGIG (reference sequence). Trimming shortened V by 5 bases and J by 2 bases, and 10 bases separated the two germline ends. This CDR3 has 12 residues. CDR3 sequence reads: CAWRRPPYEQYF. CDR3 nucleotides: TGTGCCTGGCGGAGGCCGCCCTACGAGCAGTACTTC.

The CDR3 DNA reads TGTGCCAGCAGCGTCCCACTAGCGGGGGCGGTCGATACGCAGTATTTT. This gives the protein CASSVPLAGAVDTQYF. The chain has TRBV9 and TRBJ2-3; the match to TRBD2 covers 11 bases. The CDR3 has 16 amino acids. The germline CDR1 and CDR2 sequences are SGDLS and YYNGEE. V gave up 2 bases and J gave up 6 bases; unmatched junction bases: 8.

This chain connects TRBV3-1 (or the pseudogene TRBV3-2) to TRBJ2-2; the D gene is possibly TRBD2 (6 bases). The CDR3 loop spans 16 amino acids. CDR1 LGHDT and CDR2 YNNKEL come from the germline V gene (reference sequence). V lost 2 bases and J 2 bases, leaving 12 bases between the germline ends. This CDR3 is CASSQPRGANTGELFF. Written as DNA, the CDR3 is TGTGCCAGCAGCCAACCGCGCGGGGCAAACACCGGGGAGCTGTTTTTT.

This clone was counted once. The CDR3 DNA is TGTGCCAGCAGATTAGGGACAGTACAAGAGACCCAGTACTTC. Residues: CASRLGTVQETQYF. The V call is TRBV6-5, the J call TRBJ2-5, with 7 bases matching TRBD1. The CDR3 sequence is 14 residues long. With 6 bases clipped from V and 2 bases from J, the junction kept 6 bases outside the gene matches. Per the germline V gene, CDR1 is MNHEY and CDR2 is SVGAGI.

V and J are TRBV12-3 or TRBV12-4 and TRBJ1-3; D unclear. Trimming shortened V by 1 base and J by 2 bases, and 3 bases separated the two germline ends. The CDR3 covers 13 residues. The chain's CDR3 is CASSLVTGNTIYF. The CDR3 DNA reads as TGTGCCAGCAGTTTAGTAACTGGAAACACCATATATTTT.

This chain connects TRBV6-5 to TRBJ2-3; D gene uncertain. Germline CDR1 MNHEY, CDR2 SVGAGI. The CDR3 contains 12 residues. The V end lost 4 bases, the J end lost 12 bases, and 14 bases lay between the germline ends. CDR3 region: CASSSPRLAQYF. The CDR3 DNA reads as TGTGCCAGCAGTTCACCTAGACTGGCACAGTATTTT.

This CDR3 is CASSDWERGYTF. CDR3 in DNA: TGTGCCAGCAGTGATTGGGAGCGGGGCTACACCTTC. The genes are TRBV6-1 and TRBJ1-2; no reliable D call. Trimming shortened V by 3 bases and J by 8 bases, and 10 bases separated the two germline ends. This CDR3 spans 12 amino acids. Germline V lookup: CDR1 MNHNS, CDR2 SASEGT.

The V and J genes are TRBV6-5 and TRBJ1-5; D ambiguous. V was cut by 7 bases and J by 5 bases, with 12 bases left in between. Germline assignment: CDR1 MNHEY and CDR2 SVGAGI. This CDR3 comprises 13 residues. The CDR3 region is CASMGGVYQPQHF. CDR3 sequence (DNA): TGTGCCAGCATGGGCGGGGTGTATCAGCCCCAGCATTTT.

The chain recombines TRBV25-1 with TRBJ1-2; D is ambiguous. Germline assignment: CDR1 MGHDK and CDR2 SYGVNS. The CDR3 is made up of 13 amino acids. Trimming pared 5 bases from V and 0 bases from J, leaving 7 bases between. The CDR3 protein is CASSRTTNYGYTF. For the CDR3, the DNA is TGTGCCAGCAGTCGGACTACTAACTATGGCTACACCTTC.

This chain uses TRBV7-2 with TRBJ2-2; TRBD2 agrees at 12 bases. Trimming cost V 5 bases and J 7 bases; bases outside gene matches: 11. This CDR3 has 17 amino acids. CDR1 is SGHTA, CDR2 FQGNSA, per germline. The CDR3 bases are TGTGCCAGCAGCCGGAGGACTAGCGGGGCCCCGGGCGGGGAGCTGTTTTTT. Amino acids: CASSRRTSGAPGGELFF.

V gene TRBV7-9 combines with J gene TRBJ2-7, with 8 bases matching TRBD1. V shed 0 bases, J shed 4 bases, and the junction held 8 bases outside the gene matches. The V gene's germline CDR1 is SEHNR and CDR2 FQNEAQ (reference sequence). The CDR3 consists of 16 residues. The CDR3 DNA reads TGTGCCAGCAGCTTAGCGGCGTCAGGGGGCCGGTACGAGCAGTACTTC. This encodes CASSLAASGGRYEQYF.

The chain couples TRBV6-1 to TRBJ1-6, with TRBD1 as a possible D gene (6 bases). The CDR3 is made up of 17 amino acids. Deletions cut 4 bases from V and 6 bases from J, with 19 bases between. From germline, CDR1 is MNHNS and CDR2 SASEGT. For the CDR3, the DNA is TGTGCCAGCAGTGGAAATTCCGGGACACTGGCTAATTCACCCCTCCACTTT. Amino acids: CASSGNSGTLANSPLHF.

The V gene is TRBV24-1, the J gene TRBJ2-5; a weak D match, TRBD2 (7 bases). From germline, CDR1 is KGHDR and CDR2 SFDVKD. V gave up 4 bases and J gave up 0 bases, with 14 bases separating them. The length of the CDR3 is 16 residues. CDR3 sequence: CATSDGGGAYQETQYF. DNA of the CDR3: TGTGCCACCAGTGACGGAGGGGGGGCGTACCAAGAGACCCAGTACTTC.

This chain connects TRBV2 to TRBJ1-2; D is possibly TRBD1 (6 bases). Between the trimmed V and J ends, which lost 8 bases and 5 bases, there was a span of 21 bases. CDR1 is SNHLY, CDR2 FYNNEI, per germline. This CDR3 is 15 amino acids long. CDR3 in amino acids: CASGAGGGAGYGYTF. The DNA of the CDR3 is TGTGCCAGCGGGGCGGGCGGGGGCGCTGGTTATGGCTACACCTTC.

The rearrangement joins TRBV9 to TRBJ1-1; a weak D match, TRBD1 (6 bases). V lost 0 bases, J lost 6 bases, and 9 bases lay in between. The length of the CDR3 is 13 residues. CDR1 and CDR2 from the germline V gene are SGDLS and YYNGEE. The chain's CDR3 is CASSVGGLSEAFF. Written as DNA, the CDR3 is TGTGCCAGCAGCGTAGGGGGGCTGTCTGAAGCTTTCTTT.

The chain joins TRBV7-2 to TRBJ1-5; D perhaps matches TRBD1 (6 bases). The CDR3 consists of 14 residues. Germline CDR1 reads SGHTA; CDR2 reads FQGNSA. Trimming took off 5 bases at V and 3 bases at J, with 11 bases between the two ends. CDR3 nucleotides: TGTGCCAGCAGCCCTCGGACAGACAATCAGCCCCAGCATTTT. Translation: CASSPRTDNQPQHF.